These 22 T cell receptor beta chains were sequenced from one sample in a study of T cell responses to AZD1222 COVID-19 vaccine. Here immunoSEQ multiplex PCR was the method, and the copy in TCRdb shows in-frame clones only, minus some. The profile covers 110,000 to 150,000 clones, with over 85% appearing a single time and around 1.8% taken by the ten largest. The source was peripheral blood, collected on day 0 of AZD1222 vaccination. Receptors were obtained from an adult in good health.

The CDR3 nucleotides are TGTGCCAGCACCCTAGTGGGGAGAGGGTACGAGCAGTACTTC. Encoded protein: CASTLVGRGYEQYF. The chain links TRBV7-8 to TRBJ2-7; tentatively, D is TRBD2 (5 bases). The CDR3 is 14 residues long. V lost 7 bases, J lost 4 bases, and 17 bases lay in between. Germline CDR1 SGHVS, CDR2 FQNEAQ.

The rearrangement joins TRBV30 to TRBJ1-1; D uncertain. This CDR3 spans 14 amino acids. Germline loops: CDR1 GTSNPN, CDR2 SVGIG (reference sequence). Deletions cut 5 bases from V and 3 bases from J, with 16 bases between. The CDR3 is CAWSTSRGHTEAFF. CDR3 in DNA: TGTGCCTGGTCCACAAGTCGAGGGCACACTGAAGCTTTCTTT.

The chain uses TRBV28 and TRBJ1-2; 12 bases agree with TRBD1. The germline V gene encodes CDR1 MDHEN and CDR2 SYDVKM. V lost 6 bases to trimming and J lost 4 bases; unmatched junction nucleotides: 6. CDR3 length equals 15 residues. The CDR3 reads CASRGGTGGIYGYTF. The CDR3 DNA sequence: TGTGCCAGCAGGGGGGGGACAGGGGGCATCTATGGCTACACCTTC.

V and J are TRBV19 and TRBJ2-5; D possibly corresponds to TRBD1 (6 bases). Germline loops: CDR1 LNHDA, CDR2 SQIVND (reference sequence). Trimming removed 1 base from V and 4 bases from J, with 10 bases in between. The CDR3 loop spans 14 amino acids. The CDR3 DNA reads TGTGCCAGTAGTATAGGGGGGACAACAGAGACCCAGTACTTC. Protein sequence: CASSIGGTTETQYF.

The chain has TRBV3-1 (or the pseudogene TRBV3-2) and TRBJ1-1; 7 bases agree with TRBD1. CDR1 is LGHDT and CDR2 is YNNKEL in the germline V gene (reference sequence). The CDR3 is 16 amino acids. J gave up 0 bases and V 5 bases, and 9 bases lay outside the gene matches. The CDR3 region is CASSSRRQGMNTEAFF. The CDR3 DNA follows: TGTGCCAGCAGCTCCCGCCGACAGGGCATGAACACTGAAGCTTTCTTT.

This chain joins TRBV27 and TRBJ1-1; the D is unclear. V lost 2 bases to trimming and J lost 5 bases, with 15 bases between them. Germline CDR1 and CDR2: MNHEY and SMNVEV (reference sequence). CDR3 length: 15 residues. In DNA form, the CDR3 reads TGTGCCAGCAGTTTAGATAGGTCGGCGGGGACTGAAGCTTTCTTT. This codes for CASSLDRSAGTEAFF.

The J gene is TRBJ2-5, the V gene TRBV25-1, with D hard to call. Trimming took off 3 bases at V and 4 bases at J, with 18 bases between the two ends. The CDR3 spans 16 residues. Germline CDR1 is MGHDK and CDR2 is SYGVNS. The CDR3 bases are TGTGCCAGCAGTGATGTGGCAGGTGGGGTAGGAGAGACCCAGTACTTC. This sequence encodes CASSDVAGGVGETQYF.

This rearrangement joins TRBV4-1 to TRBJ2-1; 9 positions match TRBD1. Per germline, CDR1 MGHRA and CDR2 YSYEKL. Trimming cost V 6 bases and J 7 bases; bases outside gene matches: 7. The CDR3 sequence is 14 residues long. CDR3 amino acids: CASRQGAVGNEQFF. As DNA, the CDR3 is TGCGCCAGCAGACAGGGGGCCGTAGGGAATGAGCAGTTCTTC.

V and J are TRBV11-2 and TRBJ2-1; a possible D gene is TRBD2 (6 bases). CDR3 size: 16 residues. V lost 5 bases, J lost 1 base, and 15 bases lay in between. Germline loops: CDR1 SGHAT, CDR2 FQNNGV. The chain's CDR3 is CASSRIGGTSYNEQFF. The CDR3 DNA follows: TGTGCCAGCAGCCGCATCGGCGGGACTTCCTACAATGAGCAGTTCTTC.

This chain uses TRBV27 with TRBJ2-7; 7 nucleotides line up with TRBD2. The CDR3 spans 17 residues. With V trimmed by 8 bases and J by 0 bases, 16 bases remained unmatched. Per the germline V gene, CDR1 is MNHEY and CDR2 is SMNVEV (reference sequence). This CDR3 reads CASLPRWGRAGSYEQYF. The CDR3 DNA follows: TGTGCCAGCCTGCCACGTTGGGGGAGGGCCGGCTCCTACGAGCAGTACTTC.

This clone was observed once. CDR3 nucleotides: TGTGCCAGTAGTATGGAAGCGGTGACCTCCTACGAGCAGTACTTC. This translates into CASSMEAVTSYEQYF. The rearrangement links TRBV19 to TRBJ2-7, with D maybe TRBD2 (5 bases). Looked up from germline, CDR1 is LNHDA and CDR2 is SQIVND (reference sequence). The CDR3 loop spans 15 amino acids. V shed 3 bases and J shed 0 bases, with 12 bases lying between them.

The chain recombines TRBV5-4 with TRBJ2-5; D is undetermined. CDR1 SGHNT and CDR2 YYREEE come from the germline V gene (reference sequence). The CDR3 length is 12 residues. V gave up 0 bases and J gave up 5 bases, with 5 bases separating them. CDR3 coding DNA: TGTGCCAGCAGCTTGGAGTTCGAGACCCAGTACTTC. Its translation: CASSLEFETQYF.

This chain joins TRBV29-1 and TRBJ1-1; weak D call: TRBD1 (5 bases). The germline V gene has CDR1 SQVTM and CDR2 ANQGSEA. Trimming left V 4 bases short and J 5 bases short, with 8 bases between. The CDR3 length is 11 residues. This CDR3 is CSVGAGTEAFF. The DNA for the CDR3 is TGCAGCGTTGGGGCAGGGACTGAAGCTTTCTTT.

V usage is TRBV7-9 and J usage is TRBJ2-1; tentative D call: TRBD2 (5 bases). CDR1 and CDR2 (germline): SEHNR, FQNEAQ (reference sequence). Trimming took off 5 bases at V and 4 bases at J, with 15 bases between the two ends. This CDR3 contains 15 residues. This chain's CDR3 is CASSPTRGGYNEQFF. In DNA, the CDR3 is TGTGCCAGCAGCCCCACCCGAGGCGGGTACAATGAGCAGTTCTTC.

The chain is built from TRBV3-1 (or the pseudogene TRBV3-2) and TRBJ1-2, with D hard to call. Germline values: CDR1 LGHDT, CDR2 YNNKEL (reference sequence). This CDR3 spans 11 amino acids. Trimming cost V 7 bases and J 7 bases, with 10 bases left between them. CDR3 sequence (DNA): TGTGCCAGCACCGAAGGTAGTGGCTACACCTTC. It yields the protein CASTEGSGYTF.

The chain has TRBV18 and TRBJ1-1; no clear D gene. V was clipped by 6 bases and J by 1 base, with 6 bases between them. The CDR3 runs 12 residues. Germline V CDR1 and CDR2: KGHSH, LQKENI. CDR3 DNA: TGTGCCAGCTCGTCCCGGAACACTGAAGCTTTCTTT. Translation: CASSSRNTEAFF.

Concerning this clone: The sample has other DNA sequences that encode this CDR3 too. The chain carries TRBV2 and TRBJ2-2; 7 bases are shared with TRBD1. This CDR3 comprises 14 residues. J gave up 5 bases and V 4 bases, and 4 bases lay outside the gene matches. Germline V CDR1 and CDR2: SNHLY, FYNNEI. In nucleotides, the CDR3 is TGTGCCAGCAGTGGACAGGGTGGGACCGGGGAGCTGTTTTTT. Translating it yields CASSGQGGTGELFF. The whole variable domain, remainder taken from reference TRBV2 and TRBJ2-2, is EPEVTQTPSHQVTQMGQEVILRCVPISNHLYFYWYRQILGQKVEFLVSFYNNEISEKSEIFDDQFSVERPDGSNFTLKIRSTKLEDSAMYFCASSGQGGTGELFFGEGSRLTVL.

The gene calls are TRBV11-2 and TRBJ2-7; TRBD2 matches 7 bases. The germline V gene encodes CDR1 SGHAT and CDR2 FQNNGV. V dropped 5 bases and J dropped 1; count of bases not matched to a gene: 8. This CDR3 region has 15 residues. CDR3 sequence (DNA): TGTGCCAGCAGCCAGTCCGGGACTAAATCCTACGAGCAGTACTTC. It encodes CASSQSGTKSYEQYF.

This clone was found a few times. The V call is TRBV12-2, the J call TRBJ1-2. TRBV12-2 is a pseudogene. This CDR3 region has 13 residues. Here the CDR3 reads CASPNHYGGGYTF. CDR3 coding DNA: TGTGCAAGTCCCAACCACTATGGAGGTGGCTACACCTTC.

CDR3 in DNA: TGTGCCAGCAGTGAAGCGCTTCTGGCAGGGGAGCTGTTTTTT. Translation gives CASSEALLAGELFF. The chain links TRBV2 to TRBJ2-2; no clear D. CDR3 size: 14 residues. Germline V gene lookup returns CDR1 SNHLY and CDR2 FYNNEI. V lost 0 bases to trimming and J lost 8 bases, with 10 bases between them.

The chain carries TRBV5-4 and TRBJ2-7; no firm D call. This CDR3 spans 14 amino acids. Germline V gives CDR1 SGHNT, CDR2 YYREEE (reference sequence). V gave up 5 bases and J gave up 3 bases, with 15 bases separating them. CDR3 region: CASRDAGRSYEQYF. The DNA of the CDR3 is TGTGCCAGCAGGGATGCCGGACGGAGCTACGAGCAGTACTTC.

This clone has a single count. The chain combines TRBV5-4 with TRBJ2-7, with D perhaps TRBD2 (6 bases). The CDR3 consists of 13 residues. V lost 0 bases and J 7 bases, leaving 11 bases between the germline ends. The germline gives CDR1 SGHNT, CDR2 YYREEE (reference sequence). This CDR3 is CASSLAGVGEQYF. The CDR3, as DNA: TGTGCCAGCAGCTTGGCGGGGGTTGGGGAGCAGTACTTC. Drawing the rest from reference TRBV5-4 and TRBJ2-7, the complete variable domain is ETGVTQSPTHLIKTRGQQVTLRCSSQSGHNTVSWYQQALGQGPQFIFQYYREEENGRGNFPPRFSGLQFPNYSSELNVNALELDDSALYLCASSLAGVGEQYFGPGTRLTVT.